What follows describes a single T cell receptor (beta chain). TCRdb's copy holds only in-frame clones and misses some; the assay was immunoSEQ multiplex PCR. The sample has roughly 80,000 clones, approximately 94% seen once. The data stem from a study of technical replicates of blood from a few donors. The sequenced material came from T cells isolated from PBMCs. This TCR was sampled from a human donor in good health.

DNA of the CDR3: TGCGCCAGCAGCCAAGCGGGACAGGGAAACACTGAAGCTTTCTTT. It encodes CASSQAGQGNTEAFF. The V gene is TRBV4-1, the J gene TRBJ1-1, with TRBD1 matching 9 bases. Germline loops: CDR1 MGHRA, CDR2 YSYEKL. The CDR3 is 15 amino acids. V lost 1 base and J lost 2; bases outside the gene matches: 2.